This TCR beta chain was sequenced during a study of shared clonotypes between healthy human individuals. Study-level background: For every donor, three CD4 naive, three CD4 memory, two CD8 naive and one CD8 memory plates were used.

Profiled with immunoSEQ multiplex PCR; TCRdb holds only in-frame clones, not every one. This sample has hundreds of thousands of clones; about 90% occur once, and the top ten carry approximately 25%. Terminally differentiated effector memory CD45RA+ cells were excluded by CCR7 positive selection of CD45RO-negative cells. The V gene's germline CDR1 is LNHDA and CDR2 SQIVND (reference sequence). Trimming shortened V by 6 bases and J by 7 bases, and 13 bases separated the two germline ends. This CDR3 contains 13 residues. Points from the study as a whole: A handful of donors held approximately 5% of naive CD4 clonotypes in common. Sequencing depth was expected to influence donor clonotype sharing. Clonotypes which were not shared had lower generation probabilities than clonotypes that all four donors shared.

A note on this clone: What it binds is unknown.

The genes are TRBV19 and TRBJ1-5; D unresolved. The TCR sequence derives from a man aged 30-40 years in good health. Sequencing was done on a sample of naive CD8+ T cells sorted from blood. The DNA for the CDR3 is TGTGCCAGTAGAAACGGAGAATGGCAGCCCCAGCATTTT. Encoded protein: CASRNGEWQPQHF.